Following are 29 T cell receptor beta chains from one sample sequenced in a study of PD-L1 blockade in urothelial cancer. Method: immunoSEQ multiplex PCR; TCRdb's copy keeps in-frame clones and lacks some. The top ten clones hold about 2.4% of a sample with roughly 100,000 clones, over 75% of them seen once. This specimen was PBMCs, taken around atezolizumab (anti-PD-L1) treatment. All receptors derive from a man aged 50-59 years with urothelial cancer.

This clone was detected once. The chain uses TRBV5-1 and TRBJ2-3; TRBD2 aligns across 10 bases. V lost 1 base, J lost 6 bases, and 8 bases stayed unmatched. CDR1 is SGHRS and CDR2 is YFSETQ in the germline V gene. The CDR3 runs 16 residues. The CDR3 protein is CASSLPSASGSDTQYF. CDR3 DNA: TGCGCCAGCAGCTTGCCTTCGGCTAGCGGGAGTGATACGCAGTATTTT.

This rearrangement joins TRBV7-2 to TRBJ2-1; a weak D match, TRBD2 (6 bases). In germline, CDR1 is SGHTA, CDR2 FQGNSA. The V gene lost 1 base and the J gene lost 12 bases, with 22 bases spanning the gap. This CDR3 comprises 16 residues. The chain's CDR3 is CASSLGTGARGGGQFF. Written as DNA, the CDR3 is TGTGCCAGCAGCTTAGGAACGGGAGCCCGGGGCGGTGGGCAGTTCTTC.

The V call is TRBV18, the J call TRBJ2-3; 10 positions agree with TRBD1. The germline V gene encodes CDR1 KGHSH and CDR2 LQKENI. The V segment lost 4 bases and the J segment 3 bases; nucleotides outside the gene matches: 4. The CDR3 is 15 residues long. CDR3 DNA: TGTGCCAGCTCACGGGACAGGGGCTTGACAGATACGCAGTATTTT. Amino acid sequence: CASSRDRGLTDTQYF.

The chain joins TRBV7-2 to TRBJ1-3; no definite D call. Trimming left V 4 bases short and J 3 bases short, with 10 bases between. The CDR3 is 14 amino acids. CDR1 and CDR2 (germline): SGHTA, FQGNSA. CDR3 sequence: CASSSPPGGNTIYF. The CDR3, as DNA: TGTGCCAGCAGCTCCCCCCCAGGTGGAAACACCATATATTTT.

In this sample, this clone turned up once. V and J are TRBV18 and TRBJ1-2, with a tentative D call TRBD1 (6 bases). Per germline, CDR1 KGHSH and CDR2 LQKENI. Trimming left V 3 bases short and J 7 bases short, with 9 bases between. CDR3 length: 12 amino acids. The CDR3 DNA reads as TGTGCCAGCTCACCCACAGGGTCTGGCTACACCTTC. The encoded protein is CASSPTGSGYTF.

The rearrangement joins TRBV5-5 to TRBJ1-1, with D possibly TRBD1 on 5 matching bases. The CDR3 spans 15 residues. V was trimmed by 5 bases and J by 3 bases, leaving 17 bases between them. Germline CDR1 is SGHKS and CDR2 is YYEKEE (reference sequence). The CDR3 spells CASSPRRGRDTEAFF. The CDR3 nucleotides are TGTGCCAGCAGTCCCCGGAGAGGCAGGGACACTGAAGCTTTCTTT.

This chain connects TRBV11-2 to TRBJ2-1, with 9 bases that match TRBD2. Trimming took 7 bases from V and 2 from J; bases not matched to a gene: 9. There are 16 residues in the CDR3. Germline V lookup: CDR1 SGHAT, CDR2 FQNNGV. The CDR3 sequence is CASNQRASGTYNEQFF. The CDR3 nucleotides read TGTGCCAGCAACCAACGGGCTAGCGGGACCTACAATGAGCAGTTCTTC.

The J gene is TRBJ1-3, the V gene TRBV30; 8 positions match TRBD1. Per the germline V gene, CDR1 is GTSNPN and CDR2 is SVGIG (reference sequence). The V and J ends lost 0 bases and 0 bases, in that order; junction bases with no gene match: 1. CDR3 length: 15 residues. CDR3 coding DNA: TGTGCCTGGAGTGTCGGGACAGGCTCTGGAAACACCATATATTTT. It yields the protein CAWSVGTGSGNTIYF. The full variable domain, rest sourced from reference TRBV30 and TRBJ1-3, is SQTIHQWPATLVQPVGSPLSLECTVEGTSNPNLYWYRQAAGRGLQLLFYSVGIGQISSEVPQNLSASRPQDRQFILSSKKLLLSDSGFYLCAWSVGTGSGNTIYFGEGSWLTVV.

The chain employs TRBV5-1 and TRBJ2-7, with TRBD2 matching 7 bases. V shed 0 bases, J shed 1 base, and the junction held 4 bases outside the gene matches. Germline CDR1 and CDR2: SGHRS and YFSETQ. The CDR3 consists of 15 residues. In DNA form, the CDR3 reads TGCGCCAGCAGCTTGGTTGTAGCGGGTTCCTACGAGCAGTACTTC. Translation: CASSLVVAGSYEQYF.

The CDR3 protein is CASSQVRGRAGPYEQYF. In DNA, the CDR3 is TGTGCCAGCAGTCAGGTCAGGGGTAGAGCGGGACCCTACGAGCAGTACTTC. V usage is TRBV25-1 and J usage is TRBJ2-7, with a possible D match to TRBD2 (7 bases). Germline CDR1 MGHDK, CDR2 SYGVNS. CDR3 length: 17 residues. Trimming cost V 5 bases and J 2 bases, with 22 bases left between them.

V usage is TRBV6-6 and J usage is TRBJ1-5; 9 bases agree with TRBD1. Germline V gene sequence: CDR1 MNHNY, CDR2 SVGAGI (reference sequence). The CDR3 runs 15 residues. The V gene end was trimmed by 1 base and the J gene end by 3 bases; junction bases not matched to a gene: 1. The CDR3 loop is CASSYWTGANQPQHF. CDR3 coding DNA: TGTGCCAGCAGTTACTGGACAGGGGCCAATCAGCCCCAGCATTTT.

The gene calls are TRBV18 and TRBJ2-2; D might be TRBD2 (6 bases). The length of the CDR3 is 15 residues. Germline lookup yields CDR1 KGHSH and CDR2 LQKENI. Trimming cost V 1 base and J 6 bases, with 12 bases left between them. CDR3 residues: CASSPQSPGAGELFF. CDR3 DNA sequence: TGTGCCAGCTCACCACAGAGTCCGGGAGCCGGGGAGCTGTTTTTT.

Only a few counts were recorded for this clone. This rearrangement joins TRBV28 to TRBJ2-7, with 8 nucleotides matching TRBD1. The junction had 5 bases not matched to a gene; V was cut back by 3 bases and J by 4 bases. The length of the CDR3 is 14 residues. Germline CDR1 is MDHEN and CDR2 is SYDVKM. The DNA of the CDR3 is TGTGCCAGCAGTTTGACCCACAGGGGGTACGAGCAGTACTTC. Protein sequence: CASSLTHRGYEQYF.

V gene TRBV6-1 combines with J gene TRBJ2-7, with D unclear. This CDR3 comprises 14 residues. The V and J ends lost 7 bases and 3 bases respectively, with 16 bases between them. CDR1 and CDR2 (germline): MNHNS, SASEGT. CDR3 region: CASKKSDTHYEQYF. Written as DNA, the CDR3 is TGTGCCAGCAAGAAATCAGACACGCACTACGAGCAGTACTTC.

The chain couples TRBV27 to TRBJ2-4; D perhaps matches TRBD2 (5 bases). Germline values: CDR1 MNHEY, CDR2 SMNVEV (reference sequence). The CDR3 consists of 15 residues. Trimming shortened V by 8 bases and J by 2 bases, and 16 bases separated the two germline ends. The CDR3: CASRWRDGTKNIQYF. The CDR3 DNA reads TGTGCCAGCCGCTGGCGCGACGGGACCAAAAACATTCAGTACTTC.

This clone came up once. The chain is built from TRBV2 and TRBJ1-2, with 12 bases lining up with TRBD1. The J segment lost 8 bases and the V segment lost 6 bases, leaving 7 bases of the junction unmatched. CDR3 length equals 14 residues. Germline CDR1 is SNHLY and CDR2 is FYNNEI. The CDR3 DNA sequence: TGTGCCAGCAGCGGGACAGGGGGCTGGTGGGGCTACACCTTC. Translation gives CASSGTGGWWGYTF.

On this clone: At one of its ends the junction is not consistent with the germline gene, which may arise from a read error. V gene TRBV7-7 combines with J gene TRBJ2-7, with 12 nucleotides matching TRBD2. CDR1 is SSHAT and CDR2 is FNYEAQ in the germline V gene (reference sequence). The CDR3 runs to 15 residues. The CDR3 is CASSSGLAGFYEQYF. The CDR3 DNA is TGTGCTAGCAGCTCGGGACTAGCGGGTTTCTACGAGCAGTACTTC.

This sequence joins TRBV6-5 and TRBJ1-2, with 8 bases fitting TRBD1. CDR1 MNHEY and CDR2 SVGAGI come from the germline V gene. The ends lost 4 bases at V and 2 bases at J; junction bases unmatched: 9. This CDR3 has 16 residues. CDR3 in DNA: TGTGCCAGCAGTTTAATTCCGGGACAGGAAAACTATGGCTACACCTTC. As protein: CASSLIPGQENYGYTF.

This clone was picked up one time. The chain carries TRBV6-1 and TRBJ2-3; D is possibly TRBD1 (5 bases). Germline V gene lookup returns CDR1 MNHNS and CDR2 SASEGT. V lost 4 bases, J lost 0 bases, and 14 bases lay in between. The CDR3 is 16 residues long. The CDR3 loop is CASSAPVTVSTDTQYF. CDR3 in DNA: TGTGCCAGCAGTGCGCCCGTGACAGTAAGCACAGATACGCAGTATTTT.

The gene calls are TRBV6-1 and TRBJ2-5; 7 nucleotides match TRBD1. CDR3 length: 14 amino acids. V shed 5 bases and J 5 bases; nucleotides not matched to a gene: 8. In germline, CDR1 is MNHNS, CDR2 SASEGT. The CDR3 spells CASSLGQTSETQYF. The CDR3, as DNA: TGTGCCAGCAGTTTGGGACAGACGAGCGAGACCCAGTACTTC.

The chain uses TRBV7-8 and TRBJ2-7, with TRBD1 matching over 7 bases. The CDR3 has 14 residues. The V segment lost 7 bases and the J segment 5 bases; nucleotides outside the gene matches: 11. Germline loops: CDR1 SGHVS, CDR2 FQNEAQ. The CDR3 bases are TGTGCCAGCACGACCCGGACAGGACGCCACGAGCAGTACTTC. Encoded protein: CASTTRTGRHEQYF.

This clone showed up just once. One end of the junction fails to match germline, which may point to a read error. The chain employs TRBV7-7 and TRBJ2-1; D perhaps matches TRBD2 (5 bases). The germline V gene has CDR1 SSHAT and CDR2 FNYEAQ (reference sequence). This CDR3 region has 15 residues. Here the CDR3 reads CASSPSPGLGNEQFF. Here the CDR3 DNA reads TGTGCTAGCAGCCCCTCCCCAGGACTGGGGAATGAGCAGTTCTTC. The complete variable domain, with remaining parts taken from reference TRBV7-7 and TRBJ2-1, reads GAGVSQSPRYKVTKRGQDVTLRCDPISSHATLYWYQQALGQGPEFLTYFNYEAQPDKSGLPSDRFSAERPEGSISTLTIQRTEQRDSAMYRCASSPSPGLGNEQFFGPGTRLTVL.

The chain has TRBV5-5 and TRBJ1-2, with a possible D match to TRBD1 (5 bases). This CDR3 comprises 16 residues. Germline V gene sequence: CDR1 SGHKS, CDR2 YYEKEE (reference sequence). With 6 bases removed from V and 8 bases from J, the gap between germline ends came to 26 bases. The CDR3 region is CASNPEEGLGWKGYTF. The CDR3 DNA reads TGTGCCAGCAATCCGGAGGAGGGGCTCGGTTGGAAGGGCTACACCTTC.

This chain links TRBV19 with TRBJ1-2; TRBD1 agrees at 9 bases. This CDR3 is built from 16 residues. V dropped 4 bases and J dropped 6; count of bases not matched to a gene: 12. Per the germline V gene, CDR1 is LNHDA and CDR2 is SQIVND (reference sequence). CDR3 DNA: TGTGCCAGTAGTACAGGACAGGGGCGGAAGTTCGATGGCTACACCTTC. Its translation is CASSTGQGRKFDGYTF.

The chain employs TRBV28 and TRBJ2-2; maybe TRBD2 (6 bases). Germline lookup yields CDR1 MDHEN and CDR2 SYDVKM. The CDR3 runs to 14 residues. Between the trimmed V and J ends, which lost 10 bases and 1 base, there was a span of 13 bases. CDR3 DNA: TGTGCCATCCTGGGGGGATTGAACACCGGGGAGCTGTTTTTT. Its protein is CAILGGLNTGELFF.

This rearrangement joins TRBV9 to TRBJ2-1, with D possibly being TRBD2 (5 bases). The germline CDR1 and CDR2 sequences are SGDLS and YYNGEE. V lost 1 base to trimming and J lost 7 bases, with 15 bases between them. The CDR3 has 15 residues. In DNA form, the CDR3 reads TGTGCCAGCAGCGTATCCCCTAGCCCGAGTAATGAGCAGTTCTTC. This sequence encodes CASSVSPSPSNEQFF. Complete variable domain (other parts from reference TRBV9 and TRBJ2-1): DSGVTQTPKHLITATGQRVTLRCSPRSGDLSVYWYQQSLDQGLQFLIQYYNGEERAKGNILERFSAQQFPDLHSELNLSSLELGDSALYFCASSVSPSPSNEQFFGPGTRLTVL.

This chain connects TRBV7-2 to TRBJ2-5; TRBD2 matches at 15 bases. The germline V gene has CDR1 SGHTA and CDR2 FQGNSA. The CDR3 has 18 amino acids. V lost 5 bases to trimming and J lost 5 bases; unmatched junction nucleotides: 12. The CDR3 DNA reads TGTGCCAGCAGCCTTCGCCGGACTAGCGGGAGGGCCCGGGAGACCCAGTACTTC. Encoded protein: CASSLRRTSGRARETQYF.

J is TRBJ2-7 and V is TRBV4-2; D might be TRBD2 (7 bases). The CDR3 runs 17 residues. The ends were cut back, 1 base at V and 6 bases at J, with 22 bases in the middle. Germline loops: CDR1 LGHNA, CDR2 YNFKEQ. The CDR3 is CASSQVVGGEVQSEQYF. CDR3 nucleotides: TGTGCCAGCAGCCAAGTAGTAGGGGGGGAGGTTCAAAGCGAGCAGTACTTC.

The chain links TRBV29-1 to TRBJ2-2; TRBD2 is a possible D gene (5 bases). Trimming pared 7 bases from V and 6 bases from J, leaving 24 bases between. CDR3 length equals 16 residues. The germline V gene encodes CDR1 SQVTM and CDR2 ANQGSEA. CDR3 sequence (DNA): TGCAGCGGCCGTGAGGGTCCGGGGATGGATGCCGGGGAGCTGTTTTTT. Amino acid sequence: CSGREGPGMDAGELFF.